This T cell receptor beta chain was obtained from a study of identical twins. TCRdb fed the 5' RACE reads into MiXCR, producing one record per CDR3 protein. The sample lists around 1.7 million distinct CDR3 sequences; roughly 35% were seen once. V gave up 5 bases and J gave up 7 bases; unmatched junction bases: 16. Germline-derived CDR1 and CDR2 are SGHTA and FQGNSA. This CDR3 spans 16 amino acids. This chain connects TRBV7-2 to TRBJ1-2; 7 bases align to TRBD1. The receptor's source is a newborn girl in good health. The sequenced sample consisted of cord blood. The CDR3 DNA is TGTGCCAGCAGCGCACCCCGGGACAGAAACTCCTGTGGCTACACCTTC. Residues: CASSAPRDRNSCGYTF.